The 3 T cell receptor beta chains below were found in one sample sequenced in a study of Tregs in tolerant kidney transplant recipients. Clones were read by immunoSEQ multiplex PCR, and TCRdb kept only the in-frame ones, dropping some. The sample contains roughly 69,000 clones, 95% to 98% of which appear only once. The material sequenced was Tregs from blood, taken before the transplant. The receptors originated from a human donor who received a combined kidney and bone marrow transplant.

The chain recombines TRBV7-3 with TRBJ2-2, with TRBD2 identical over 16 bases. Per the germline V gene, CDR1 is SGHTA and CDR2 is FQGTGA. The CDR3 sequence is 19 residues long. Germline trimming cut 6 bases from V and 4 bases from J; bases unmatched to any gene: 11. CDR3 nucleotides: TGTGCCAGCAGTTTTACAACGGGACTAGCGGGAGGGCCCACCGGGGAGCTGTTTTTT. Translation: CASSFTTGLAGGPTGELFF.

The chain carries TRBV5-5 and TRBJ2-5; possibly TRBD2 for D (6 bases). Trimming stripped 4 bases from V and 3 bases from J, with 19 bases between. Looked up from germline, CDR1 is SGHKS and CDR2 is YYEKEE (reference sequence). CDR3 size: 16 residues. CDR3 sequence reads: CASSPVGGYTKETQYF. For the CDR3, the DNA is TGTGCCAGCAGCCCCGTGGGGGGTTATACAAAAGAGACCCAGTACTTC.

V is TRBV11-3 and J is TRBJ2-5; 11 nucleotides match TRBD1. From germline, CDR1 is SGHNT and CDR2 YENEEA. Trimming at V came to 4 bases and at J to 5 bases, leaving 9 bases not matched to a gene. This CDR3 comprises 16 residues. CDR3 DNA: TGTGCCAGCAGCTCCACCAGGACAGGGGGCACGGAGACCCAGTACTTC. Its protein product is CASSSTRTGGTETQYF.